This T cell receptor (beta chain) appears in the sequencing data of a study of shared clonotypes between healthy human individuals (dated by TCRdb to 2020 to 2022). General notes on the study: Three men and two women, aged 18 to 49 years, made up the cohort. For each donor, three plates each were used for CD4 naive and CD4 memory, two plates were used for CD8 naive, and one plate was used for CD8 memory. To estimate repertoire size and how much clonotypes are shared between individuals, the study performed deep sequencing of blood TCR repertoires from a few healthy adults. To increase sequencing depth and limit assay-specific biases, TCR repertoire library preparation and sequencing were carried out by different laboratories using diverse techniques. Each donor's leukapheresis produced roughly between roughly 0.94 and 9.5 billion PBMCs.

The donors were healthy, HIV-negative adults who had no recently reported acute infections or vaccinations. Every donor was a Caucasian adult living in Nashville, Tennessee, USA. CD4+ T cells were enriched through magnetic negative selection, after which naive cells were positively selected on CD45RA and the remaining negative fraction served as the memory subset. After blood collection by leukapheresis, PBMCs were isolated using Ficoll-Histopaque density gradient centrifugation and then cryopreserved in the vapor phase of liquid nitrogen. Analytical flow cytometry was used to check the purity and quantity of each magnetically sorted T cell population. Genomic DNA was isolated from every sorted fraction and measured by UV absorbance on a Nanodrop 2000c. The CDR3 starts with the cysteine, ends with the phenylalanine, and has 17 residues. Only CDR3 DNA is held: 51 bases, read in frame from base 1. Trimming accounts for 5 bases at V and 0 bases at J, while the number of junction bases matched to no gene is 7. From the germline V gene, CDR1 is MDHEN and CDR2 is SYDVKM.

Using the deep immunoSEQ assay, TCR CDR3 regions were amplified from genomic DNA by multiplex PCR. For each cell subset, the extracted genomic DNA was distributed evenly across all wells of several immunoSEQ 96-well plates, and each plate served as one replicate. For sorted subsets, 200 to 250 ng of genomic DNA, equivalent to 30,000 or so T cell genomes, went into each replicate PCR. The purified libraries were quantified using a Qubit 3.0 fluorometer, sized with a Bioanalyzer 2100, and then quantified again using the KAPA Library Quantification kit. Every immunoSEQ 96-well plate was sequenced on a separate single-read 150-cycle Illumina NextSeq 550 flow cell. The paper's data handling went like this. Because the immunoSEQ output included only junctional sequences and no quality scores, the filtering could not be the same as the filtering used for full-length reads. To assign V/J genes and CDR3, sequences were annotated against IMGT germline references using PyIR, a Python wrapper for IgBLAST v1.9. Reads were removed for weak V/J assignments (E-value above 1e-6), missing CDR3, stop codons, out-of-frame junctions, or ambiguous translated residues. V3J clonotypes were defined as sequences sharing the same inferred V gene, J gene, and CDR3 amino acid sequence. Percentage overlap between repertoires was calculated by dividing the number of shared unique clonotypes by the size of the smaller repertoire. Richness of each repertoire was evaluated using RTK rarefaction, the Chao1 estimator, and Recon v2.1 estimates of unobserved clonotypes. For all TCRbeta clonotypes obtained by the gDNA method from four donors, generation probabilities were computed with OLGA. Sourced from immuneACCESS, this table was stored by TCRdb with only in-frame sequences that have V and J called. A share of the clones is absent; for the studies checked, an unresolved V gene accounts for under half, and the remainder has no known explanation. V and J calls and clone size are those listed in that table; D and trimming were worked out from the DNA. For this sample there are some 1,400,000 clones; more than 95% appear just once. 1% to 1.5% of the sample lies in the top ten.

Broader findings and caveats from the paper: Incomplete sequencing was indicated by rarefaction of sorted-subset datasets, despite the large sequencing depth. Based on pairwise subsampling, the degree of clonotype sharing among donors was expected to be affected by sequencing depth. The genetic and exposure-history diversity represented was limited by the small number of donors. Higher generation probabilities were observed for clonotypes shared by all four sorted-subset donors than for non-shared clonotypes. Sampling was restricted to blood, and TCR repertoires in tissue are likely to differ from TCR repertoires in blood. Sharing across several donors was observed for roughly 5% of naive CD4, less than 4% of naive CD8, about 2.3% of memory CD4, and approximately 0.41% of memory CD8 clonotypes. Estimated clonotype richness was generally larger for naive than for memory subsets.

A word on this clone: The target of this receptor is not known. Base quality data are lacking; no much larger clone is found one base away.

Sequences were obtained from naive CD4+ T cells sorted from blood. Taken with the paper, the label for cell subset or site translates to: CD45RA+ positively selected. In this chain, TRBV28 is recombined with TRBJ2-6; TRBD1 agrees with 7 junctional bases. The TCR was taken from a man aged 25-45 years in good health. The nucleotides read TGTGCCAGCAGTGACAGGGTAGGTCCCTCTGGGGCCAACGTCCTGACTTTC. Translated, it reads CASSDRVGPSGANVLTF.